This is a list of T cell receptor beta chains from one sample in a study of blood T cell repertoires in COVID-19. Clones were read by immunoSEQ multiplex PCR, and TCRdb kept only the in-frame ones, dropping some. The data contain under 300,000 clones, 70% to 80% of them seen just once; the ten biggest clones take up about 3.5%. The sample taken for sequencing was peripheral blood. The receptors derive from a woman aged 80 or over with acute or convalescent COVID-19. Each CDR3 is given with its conserved first and last residue. Fields, in order: clone size, J gene, D gene, V gene, CDR3 DNA, CDR3 protein. A D gene is named only where the DNA matches it firmly. The size entry is marked missing in some rows and otherwise reads once, few, many or a size class.

>.|TRBJ2-5|TRBD2|TRBV24-1
TGTGCCACCAGTGACTCTGGGACTAGCGGGGGGGAGACCCAGTACTTC
CATSDSGTSGGETQYF
>.|TRBJ1-6|.|TRBV30
TGTGCCTGGAGGAAGAACAGGGTAGATTATAATTCACCCCTCCACTTT
CAWRKNRVDYNSPLHF
>.|TRBJ2-7|TRBD2|TRBV24-1
TGTGCTCCACTCGGGGGGGTTCGTAGGTCCTACGAGCAGTACTTC
CAPLGGVRRSYEQYF
>few|TRBJ1-6|.|TRBV7-9
TGTGCCAGCAGCTCACGAGATTATAATTCACCCCTCCACTTT
CASSSRDYNSPLHF
>.|TRBJ2-1|TRBD2|TRBV9
TGTGCCAGCAGCGTAGCGGCTAGCGGGGGCAATGAGCAGTTCTTC
CASSVAASGGNEQFF
>.|TRBJ1-1|TRBD1|TRBV7-2
TGTGCCAGCAGCCTCCAGGGGGCAAACACTGAAGCTTTCTTT
CASSLQGANTEAFF
>.|TRBJ1-5|TRBD1|TRBV6-5
TGTGCCAGCAGGGCCGGGACAGGGAATCAGCCCCAGCATTTT
CASRAGTGNQPQHF
>.|TRBJ1-1|.|TRBV7-2
TGTGCCAGCAGCGCTCTAGGGGGGAACACTGAAGCTTTCTTT
CASSALGGNTEAFF
>few|TRBJ1-2|.|TRBV9
TGTGCCAGCAGCGTAGCTACAGTCCGCGTAGGCTATGGCTACACCTTC
CASSVATVRVGYGYTF
>many|TRBJ1-1|.|TRBV11-1
TGTGCCAGCAGCTTAGGACCTCAGGGTATAGCTTTCTTT
CASSLGPQGIAFF
>.|TRBJ2-3|.|TRBV18
TGTGCCAGCCGCCCCCCCGGGGGCACAGATACGCAGTATTTT
CASRPPGGTDTQYF
>.|TRBJ2-2|TRBD1|TRBV5-5
TGTGCCAGCAGAGGACAGGGGAGCACCGGGGAGCTGTTTTTT
CASRGQGSTGELFF
>.|TRBJ1-2|TRBD1|TRBV7-9
TGTGCCAGCAGCTCCGTCGACAGGGATAGGTTCGATGGCTACACCTTC
CASSSVDRDRFDGYTF
>.|TRBJ2-1|.|TRBV5-1
TGCGCCAGCCAACGGGCAGGGGAACGTGAGCAGTTCTTC
CASQRAGEREQFF
>.|TRBJ1-2|.|TRBV30
TGTGCCTGGAGTGTTTCTCAGGGCTACTATGGCTACACCTTC
CAWSVSQGYYGYTF
>.|TRBJ1-5|.|TRBV5-1
TGCGCCAGCAGCTTGGGTGACAGCCTCAATCAGCCCCAGCATTTT
CASSLGDSLNQPQHF
>.|TRBJ2-5|.|TRBV5-1
TGCGCCAGCAGCTTGGGACAGACCCTCCCAGAGACCCAGTACTTC
CASSLGQTLPETQYF
>.|TRBJ2-3|TRBD2|TRBV4-2
TGTGCCAGCAGCCGCGGGGTCTTTGGACTAGCGGCCACAGATACGCAGTATTTT
CASSRGVFGLAATDTQYF
>.|TRBJ1-3|.|TRBV6-5
TGTGCCAGCAGTTTGACTTGGACTGGAAACACCATATATTTT
CASSLTWTGNTIYF
>.|TRBJ2-1|TRBD2|TRBV19
TGTGCCAGTAGTATAGACAAGTTACTAGCGGTTCAGTTCTTC
CASSIDKLLAVQFF
>few|TRBJ2-2|TRBD2|TRBV10-3
TGTGCCTCCCGACTAGCCCAAACGACAGCCGGGGAGCTGTTTTTT
CASRLAQTTAGELFF
>.|TRBJ2-2|TRBD2|TRBV7-3
TGTGCCAGCAGCGCAATAGCGGGGGCCGGGGAGCTGTTTTTT
CASSAIAGAGELFF
>.|TRBJ1-5|.|TRBV6-2/TRBV6-3
TGTGCCAGCAGTTACGGGGGGACTGCGCAGCCCCAGCATTTT
CASSYGGTAQPQHF
>.|TRBJ2-3|TRBD1|TRBV30
TGTGCCTGGAGGGGTTTTACAGGGGGAAGGGATACGCAGTATTTT
CAWRGFTGGRDTQYF
>.|TRBJ1-2|TRBD1|TRBV7-9
TGTGCCAGCAGCCCTTCAACCGGGACAGGGGTGGGCCATGGCTACACCTTC
CASSPSTGTGVGHGYTF
>.|TRBJ1-5|.|TRBV4-2
TGTGCCAGCAGCCAAGATGGACAGAAAACTCAGCCCCAGCATTTT
CASSQDGQKTQPQHF